The entry that follows covers one T cell receptor (beta chain) sequence. What it binds is not known. CDR1 and CDR2 from the germline V gene are LNHDA and SQIVND (reference sequence). Losses at the gene ends were 5 bases for V and 7 bases for J; bases not matched to a gene: 14. This CDR3 is 18 amino acids long. These data belong to a study of Ad26.COV2.S vaccination and SARS-CoV-2 variants. General study results and limits: TCR breadth and depth analyses may have underestimated total T cell responses.

Treatment of the sample: 19 received Ad26.COV2.S at low or high dose, single or two shots; about 5 received placebo; per-sample allocation not given. Sampling took place 63 days after the first vaccine or placebo injection. Boston hosted the donor, who was an adult aged 18-55 years. Sequencing used immunoSEQ multiplex PCR; TCRdb keeps in-frame clones, though not all of them. The table lists about 480,000 clones, roughly 87% of them singletons. The source of this sequence is a person aged 18-65 years who received the Ad26.COV2.S COVID-19 vaccine or a placebo. Sequenced here: peripheral blood, sampled in a trial of Ad26.COV2.S vaccine versus placebo. This chain uses TRBV19 with TRBJ2-2, with 12 positions matching TRBD2. CDR3 sequence: CASSDPWRLAGVFGELFF. DNA for the CDR3: TGTGCCAGTAGTGACCCTTGGAGACTAGCGGGAGTATTCGGGGAGCTGTTTTTT.